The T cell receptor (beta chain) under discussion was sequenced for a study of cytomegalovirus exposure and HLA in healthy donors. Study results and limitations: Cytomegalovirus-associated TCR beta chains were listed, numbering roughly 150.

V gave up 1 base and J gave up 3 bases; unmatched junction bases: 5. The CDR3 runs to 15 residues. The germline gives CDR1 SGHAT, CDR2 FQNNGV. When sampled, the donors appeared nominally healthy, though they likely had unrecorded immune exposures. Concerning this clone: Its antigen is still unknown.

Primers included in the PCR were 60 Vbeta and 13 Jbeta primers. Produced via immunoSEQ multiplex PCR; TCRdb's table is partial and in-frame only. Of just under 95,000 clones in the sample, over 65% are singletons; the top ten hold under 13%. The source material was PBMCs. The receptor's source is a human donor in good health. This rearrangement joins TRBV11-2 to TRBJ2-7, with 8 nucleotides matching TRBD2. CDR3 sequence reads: CASSLGRGLDYEQYF. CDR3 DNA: TGTGCCAGCAGCTTAGGTCGGGGACTAGACTACGAGCAGTACTTC. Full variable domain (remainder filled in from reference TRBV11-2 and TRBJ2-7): EAGVAQSPRYKIIEKRQSVAFWCNPISGHATLYWYQQILGQGPKLLIQFQNNGVVDDSQLPKDRFSAERLKGVDSTLKIQPAKLEDSAVYLCASSLGRGLDYEQYFGPGTRLTVT.